This paragraph covers one T cell receptor (beta chain) sequence. Its target is unknown. The CDR3 is 15 residues long. The germline V and J ends were trimmed by 1 base and 6 bases, with 13 bases remaining between them. Germline assignment: CDR1 SGHVS and CDR2 FQNEAQ. The sample is drawn from a study of OX40 agonist ivuxolimab in advanced cancers. Study-wide results and caveats: CD8+ T cells showed, on average, more clonal expansion than CD4+ cells. The study observed clonal expansion of CD4+ and CD8+ blood T cells by week 6 at 0.1 to 3.0 mg/kg. Partly responding patients at 0.1-3.0 mg/kg showed some of the smallest clonal expansion. Low normalized clonal expansion also occurred in some nonresponding patients.

TCRdb's copy holds only in-frame clones and misses some; the assay was immunoSEQ multiplex PCR. The profile shows more than 50,000 clones, roughly 77% of them singletons. The input for sequencing was CD4+ or CD8+ T cells sorted from blood, taken in a trial of the OX40 agonist ivuxolimab. The genes are TRBV7-8 and TRBJ2-1, with D perhaps given as TRBD1 or TRBD2 (5 bases each). This TCR was sampled from an adult with an advanced solid tumor such as melanoma, head and neck, liver or kidney cancer. Here the CDR3 reads CASSLELGTVNEQFF. The CDR3, as DNA: TGTGCCAGCAGCTTAGAACTGGGGACGGTCAATGAGCAGTTCTTC. The variable domain in full, completed from reference TRBV7-8 and TRBJ2-1, reads GAGVSQSPRYKVAKRGQDVALRCDPISGHVSLFWYQQALGQGPEFLTYFQNEAQLDKSGLPSDRFFAERPEGSVSTLKIQRTQQEDSAVYLCASSLELGTVNEQFFGPGTRLTVL.